This TCR beta chain appears in the sequencing data of a study of spatial heterogeneity in lung cancer. Whole-study context: Samples were donated by 72 untreated early-stage non-small cell lung cancer patients. TCR and UMI combinations that were unique each appeared, on average, more than ten times in raw reads.

The library protocol tagged each TCR cDNA with a unique molecular identifier. TCRdb analysed the 5' RACE reads with MiXCR anew, one entry per CDR3 protein. This table has roughly 70,000 distinct CDR3 sequences, around 8.9% appearing once. Time point specified: blood at routine non-recurrence follow-up after resection. Whole RNA from tumor, nontumor lung or frozen PBMC was sequenced unsorted. This clonotype was sampled from a female donor with early-stage non-small cell lung cancer. Source: PBMCs, taken at follow-up.

In nucleotides, the CDR3 is TGTGCCAGCACCCGGGGGAGCTCGGGTTCACCCCTCCACTTT. Protein sequence: CASTRGSSGSPLHF. J is TRBJ1-6 and V is TRBV9; possibly TRBD1 for D (5 bases). CDR1 SGDLS and CDR2 YYNGEE come from the germline V gene. V was trimmed by 6 bases and J by 9 bases, leaving 16 bases between them. This CDR3 spans 14 amino acids.